One sample yielded the 30 T cell receptor beta chains listed below, sequenced in a study of T cells in Graves' hyperthyroidism and ophthalmopathy. TCR beta CDR3 regions were amplified from RNA. The TCR CDR3 was amplified in a first-round RT-PCR using the HTBI primer set. In TCRdb, the multiplex PCR reads were re-called with MiXCR into one record per CDR3 protein. The table lists approximately 370,000 distinct CDR3 sequences, about 18% of them singletons. The sequenced sample consisted of blood. The receptors were sampled from a woman in her 30s with Graves' hyperthyroidism that later progressed to Graves' ophthalmopathy.

The chain uses TRBV19 and TRBJ2-7; D might be TRBD2 (5 bases). The CDR3 spans 15 residues. V shed 3 bases and J shed 3 bases, with 15 bases lying between them. In germline, CDR1 is LNHDA, CDR2 SQIVND (reference sequence). CDR3 residues: CASSMYPGKGYEQYF. In nucleotides, the CDR3 is TGTGCCAGTAGTATGTACCCGGGGAAAGGCTACGAGCAGTACTTC.

This clonotype was recorded many times. The chain couples TRBV15 to TRBJ1-5; 8 bases line up with TRBD1. The CDR3 covers 15 residues. The germline V gene encodes CDR1 LNHNV and CDR2 YYDKDF (reference sequence). Losses at the gene ends were 3 bases for V and 6 bases for J; bases not matched to a gene: 7. The CDR3 DNA reads as TGTGCCACCAGCAGGAGGGACAGGCGAATTCAGCCCCAGCATTTT. Amino acid sequence: CATSRRDRRIQPQHF.

This clonotype was detected ten times or more. The chain joins TRBV28 to TRBJ2-5, with 7 nucleotides matching TRBD2. Germline V gene data show CDR1 as MDHEN and CDR2 as SYDVKM. Trimming cost V 7 bases and J 6 bases; bases outside gene matches: 29. This CDR3 spans 20 amino acids. DNA for the CDR3: TGTGCCAGCAATTCATACTCGGACACGGGAGCGGGGAAGAGTAGGAAGACCCAGTACTTC. Amino acid sequence: CASNSYSDTGAGKSRKTQYF.

The rearrangement links TRBV4-2 to TRBJ1-1; D possibly corresponds to TRBD1 (6 bases). V lost 3 bases to trimming and J lost 7 bases, with 30 bases between them. Germline CDR1 is LGHNA and CDR2 is YNFKEQ. The CDR3 consists of 19 residues. The CDR3 nucleotides read TGTGCCAGCAGCCAGCCCTGGACAGTAGGGTCAACCTCCAAAGATGAAGCTTTCTTT. It is translated as CASSQPWTVGSTSKDEAFF.

The rearrangement joins TRBV29-1 to TRBJ1-1; the D is unclear. Trimming removed 3 bases at V and 1 base at J, with 9 bases between. CDR3 length equals 13 residues. Germline values: CDR1 SQVTM, CDR2 ANQGSEA. The CDR3 sequence: CSVEAGGNTEAFF. The CDR3 DNA is TGCAGCGTTGAGGCAGGTGGGAACACTGAAGCTTTCTTT.

In this sample, this clonotype turned up many times. The chain's CDR3 is CASSLLPNTGELFF. The DNA of the CDR3 is TGTGCCAGCAGTTTATTACCGAACACCGGGGAGCTGTTTTTT. This chain connects TRBV27 to TRBJ2-2; D unclear. V was cut by 1 base and J by 0 bases, with 3 bases left in between. CDR1 and CDR2 from the germline V gene are MNHEY and SMNVEV (reference sequence). The CDR3 length is 14 residues.

This clonotype was seen repeatedly, ten times or more. This chain links TRBV12-3 or TRBV12-4 with TRBJ1-3; D gene uncertain. The CDR3 is 14 amino acids. V lost 2 bases and J 0 bases, leaving 5 bases between the germline ends. This CDR3 reads CASSLQVSGNTIYF. CDR3 nucleotides: TGTGCCAGCAGTTTACAGGTCTCTGGAAACACCATATATTTT.

At least ten counts were recorded for this clonotype. CDR3 in DNA: TGTGCCAGCAGCGCTAGCGGGAAGAGCTCCTACAATGAGCAGTTCTTC. Translated: CASSASGKSSYNEQFF. The chain is built from TRBV11-2 and TRBJ2-1, with TRBD2 identical over 9 bases. J was trimmed by 0 bases and V by 5 bases; bases with no gene match: 5. The CDR3 has 16 amino acids. The germline V gene has CDR1 SGHAT and CDR2 FQNNGV. The full variable domain, with the rest looked up from reference TRBV11-2 and TRBJ2-1, is EAGVAQSPRYKIIEKRQSVAFWCNPISGHATLYWYQQILGQGPKLLIQFQNNGVVDDSQLPKDRFSAERLKGVDSTLKIQPAKLEDSAVYLCASSASGKSSYNEQFFGPGTRLTVL.

This clonotype showed up many times. The rearrangement links TRBV24-1 to TRBJ1-2, with a possible D match to TRBD1 (6 bases). Trimming pared 4 bases from V and 6 bases from J, leaving 17 bases between. The CDR3 is 15 amino acids. Germline CDR1 and CDR2: KGHDR and SFDVKD. The CDR3 nucleotides are TGTGCCACCAGTGAGAACAGGGCCGCGTTGGATGGCTACACCTTC. Translation gives CATSENRAALDGYTF.

The chain links TRBV4-1 to TRBJ2-7, with 7 positions matching TRBD2. V dropped 0 bases and J dropped 2; count of bases not matched to a gene: 13. The CDR3 is 18 residues long. The germline V gene encodes CDR1 MGHRA and CDR2 YSYEKL. CDR3 amino acids: CASSQDLVLGGIPYEQYF. The CDR3 nucleotides are TGCGCCAGCAGCCAAGATTTGGTTTTGGGAGGGATTCCCTACGAGCAGTACTTC.

In its sample, this clonotype was seen many times. This chain links TRBV20-1 with TRBJ2-2; TRBD2 agrees at 9 bases. Per the germline V gene, CDR1 is DFQATT and CDR2 is SNEGSKA (reference sequence). V gave up 2 bases and J gave up 4 bases; unmatched junction bases: 5. The CDR3 contains 15 residues. CDR3 protein: CSARQTSGLTGELFF. The DNA for the CDR3 is TGCAGTGCTAGACAGACTAGCGGTCTCACCGGGGAGCTGTTTTTT.

This clonotype occurred many times. The chain carries TRBV12-3 or TRBV12-4 and TRBJ1-6; D is unresolved. The CDR3 has 13 residues. V was clipped by 6 bases and J by 10 bases, with 13 bases between them. For the CDR3, the DNA is TGTGCCAGCAGCAACTCCCCCAGGTCACCCCTCCACTTT. This codes for CASSNSPRSPLHF.

This chain connects TRBV5-5 to TRBJ2-1, with unresolved D. The V end was cut by 2 bases, the J end by 10 bases, with 10 bases between. In germline, CDR1 is SGHKS, CDR2 YYEKEE (reference sequence). This CDR3 has 12 amino acids. CDR3 DNA sequence: TGTGCCAGCAGCTTAGCAAAAGGGGAGCAGTTCTTC. Its protein product is CASSLAKGEQFF.

This clonotype was detected many times. The chain is built from TRBV11-3 and TRBJ2-6; D not certain. The CDR3 extends over 16 amino acids. Trimming cost V 4 bases and J 0 bases, with 10 bases left between them. CDR1 is SGHNT, CDR2 YENEEA, per germline. Written as DNA, the CDR3 is TGTGCCAGCAGCTCGGCTTTTGGCTCTGGGGCCAACGTCCTGACTTTC. It yields the protein CASSSAFGSGANVLTF.

The rearrangement joins TRBV28 to TRBJ1-6, with TRBD1 as a possible D gene (6 bases). The germline V gene has CDR1 MDHEN and CDR2 SYDVKM. The CDR3 is 18 residues long. Trimming shortened V by 1 base and J by 0 bases, and 13 bases separated the two germline ends. This chain's CDR3 is CASSLSGGASSYNSPLHF. The CDR3 coding sequence is TGTGCCAGCAGTTTATCTGGGGGCGCTAGCTCCTATAATTCACCCCTCCACTTT. Full variable domain (outside the CDR3, taken from reference TRBV28 and TRBJ1-6): DVKVTQSSRYLVKRTGEKVFLECVQDMDHENMFWYRQDPGLGLRLIYFSYDVKMKEKGDIPEGYSVSREKKERFSLILESASTNQTSMYLCASSLSGGASSYNSPLHFGNGTRLTVT.

This chain uses TRBV28 with TRBJ1-2, with a weak D call TRBD1 (5 bases). This CDR3 is 16 amino acids long. The ends were cut back, 6 bases at V and 0 bases at J, with 17 bases in the middle. Germline lookup yields CDR1 MDHEN and CDR2 SYDVKM. CDR3 bases: TGTGCCAGCAGATCTGCTTGGGGGGGGGCTAACTATGGCTACACCTTC. This translates into CASRSAWGGANYGYTF.

This clonotype was picked up many times. The gene calls are TRBV5-1 and TRBJ2-2, with 8 bases lining up with TRBD1. The CDR3 sequence is 14 residues long. Germline CDR1 SGHRS, CDR2 YFSETQ. The ends lost 6 bases at V and 7 bases at J; junction bases unmatched: 8. CDR3 in DNA: TGCGCCAGCAACTCGGACAGGGCGATCGGGGAGCTGTTTTTT. As protein: CASNSDRAIGELFF.

This clonotype has ten or more counts. V and J are TRBV5-1 and TRBJ1-1; unclear D gene. Germline assignment: CDR1 SGHRS and CDR2 YFSETQ. Trimming removed 6 bases at V and 0 bases at J, with 12 bases between. CDR3 length: 14 residues. CDR3 region: CASTFGGLNTEAFF. The CDR3 nucleotides are TGCGCCAGCACCTTCGGAGGACTGAACACTGAAGCTTTCTTT.

J is TRBJ2-5 and V is TRBV5-1; 11 bases map to TRBD1. The CDR3 loop spans 14 amino acids. The V gene's germline CDR1 is SGHRS and CDR2 YFSETQ. V shed 5 bases, J shed 4 bases, and the junction held 4 bases outside the gene matches. The CDR3 protein is CASRGQGAVETQYF. CDR3 in DNA: TGCGCCAGCAGAGGACAGGGGGCGGTAGAGACCCAGTACTTC.

The gene calls are TRBV4-1 and TRBJ2-7, with 7 bases identical to TRBD1. CDR1 is MGHRA and CDR2 is YSYEKL in the germline V gene. This CDR3 comprises 15 residues. The junction had 9 bases not matched to a gene; V was cut back by 3 bases and J by 4 bases. The CDR3 reads CASSQARQGSYEQYF. In DNA, the CDR3 is TGCGCCAGCAGCCAGGCCCGACAGGGTAGTTACGAGCAGTACTTC.

This clonotype turned up a few times. This sequence joins TRBV29-1 and TRBJ2-3; 10 bases are shared with TRBD2. This CDR3 is built from 13 residues. The V segment lost 7 bases and the J segment 3 bases; nucleotides outside the gene matches: 4. CDR1 SQVTM and CDR2 ANQGSEA come from the germline V gene. The CDR3 protein is CSGSGRLTDTQYF. The CDR3 nucleotides read TGCAGCGGTAGCGGGAGGTTAACAGATACGCAGTATTTT.

There are many counts of this clonotype. The chain joins TRBV10-3 to TRBJ1-1; D unclear. The germline V gene encodes CDR1 ENHRY and CDR2 SYGVKD. This CDR3 has 13 amino acids. V lost 5 bases, J lost 4 bases, and 11 bases lay in between. The CDR3 DNA is TGTGCCATCAGTACCGTGGGCAGCACTGAAGCTTTCTTT. Encoded protein: CAISTVGSTEAFF.

This clonotype was picked up many times. This chain's CDR3 is CASSMTSGSTSTDTQYF. CDR3 nucleotides: TGTGCCAGTAGTATGACTAGCGGGTCAACTAGCACAGATACGCAGTATTTT. This chain links TRBV19 with TRBJ2-3; 10 bases match TRBD2. Germline V gives CDR1 LNHDA, CDR2 SQIVND (reference sequence). The J segment lost 0 bases and the V segment lost 3 bases, leaving 6 bases of the junction unmatched. The CDR3 contains 17 residues.

This clonotype showed up just a few times. The chain uses TRBV7-9 and TRBJ1-4, with D possibly matching TRBD1 (5 bases). The germline gives CDR1 SEHNR, CDR2 FQNEAQ (reference sequence). The CDR3 has 15 residues. V was shortened by 5 bases and J by 7 bases, with 17 bases between the two germline ends. CDR3 DNA: TGTGCCAGCAGCCTCGAGGTCGGGAGGGGTGAAAAACTGTTTTTT. This codes for CASSLEVGRGEKLFF.

This sequence joins TRBV5-1 and TRBJ1-2; TRBD1 might be the D (5 bases). The CDR3 sequence is 14 residues long. Trimming shortened V by 4 bases and J by 4 bases, and 14 bases separated the two germline ends. In germline, CDR1 is SGHRS, CDR2 YFSETQ. Here the CDR3 reads CASSREPGGYGYTF. The CDR3 DNA reads as TGCGCCAGCAGCCGGGAACCTGGGGGCTATGGCTACACCTTC.

This clonotype was observed many times. V is TRBV7-8 and J is TRBJ2-7; unclear D gene. This CDR3 is built from 15 residues. V was shortened by 3 bases and J by 2 bases, with 14 bases between the two germline ends. Looked up from germline, CDR1 is SGHVS and CDR2 is FQNEAQ. DNA for the CDR3: TGTGCCAGCAGCTTTTCAACAGATTATACCTACGAGCAGTACTTC. Translating gives CASSFSTDYTYEQYF.

This clonotype appeared many times. This chain links TRBV20-1 with TRBJ2-7, with D possibly being TRBD2 (7 bases). Germline assignment: CDR1 DFQATT and CDR2 SNEGSKA (reference sequence). CDR3 length: 17 residues. Trimming removed 0 bases from V and 3 bases from J, with 21 bases in between. CDR3 sequence: CSARETGRGARNYEQYF. CDR3 in DNA: TGCAGTGCTAGAGAAACCGGCCGGGGGGCTCGTAACTACGAGCAGTACTTC.

This clonotype has a count of ten or more. This chain uses TRBV27 with TRBJ1-6, with D unclear. This CDR3 spans 13 amino acids. The V end lost 10 bases, the J end lost 13 bases, and 20 bases lay between the germline ends. Germline V gives CDR1 MNHEY, CDR2 SMNVEV (reference sequence). CDR3 region: CATSEAYQSPLHF. In nucleotides, the CDR3 is TGTGCCACATCCGAGGCGTATCAGAGCCCCCTCCACTTT.

In its sample, this clonotype was seen many times. V gene TRBV6-1 combines with J gene TRBJ2-3; 11 positions match TRBD2. Germline V gene data show CDR1 as MNHNS and CDR2 as SASEGT. The ends lost 4 bases at V and 4 bases at J; junction bases unmatched: 1. This CDR3 has 14 residues. CDR3 DNA sequence: TGTGCCAGCAGTGGACTAGCGGGGCCAGATACGCAGTATTTT. Protein sequence: CASSGLAGPDTQYF.

This clonotype was counted ten times or more. The chain couples TRBV7-9 to TRBJ1-2; D is uncertain. CDR3 length: 13 amino acids. Deletions cut 5 bases from V and 3 bases from J, with 10 bases between. From germline, CDR1 is SEHNR and CDR2 FQNEAQ (reference sequence). The CDR3 reads CASSTQTDYGYTF. CDR3 bases: TGTGCCAGCAGCACACAGACGGACTATGGCTACACCTTC. The variable domain in full, completed from reference TRBV7-9 and TRBJ1-2, reads DTGVSQNPRHKITKRGQNVTFRCDPISEHNRLYWYRQTLGQGPEFLTYFQNEAQLEKSRLLSDRFSAERPKGSFSTLEIQRTEQGDSAMYLCASSTQTDYGYTFGSGTRLTVV.